This record concerns one TCR beta chain sequence. In the source study's methods: Counts of nucleated cells, estimated from reference gene primer amplification, were obtained. Method: immunoSEQ multiplex PCR; TCRdb's copy keeps in-frame clones and lacks some. Clone size and V and J calls were adopted from that table, with D and trimming inferred from the DNA. The sample records a few hundred thousand clones, around 86% being singletons. The sample belongs to a study of blood T cell repertoires in COVID-19. Study context: Acute-phase and convalescent COVID-19 samples originated in the United States, Italy and Spain.

The CDR3 totals 13 residues. Losses at the gene ends were 7 bases for V and 4 bases for J; bases not matched to a gene: 8. The germline V gene encodes CDR1 GTSNPN and CDR2 SVGIG (reference sequence). The chain is built from TRBV30 and TRBJ1-2, with 8 bases lining up with TRBD1. The receptor was derived from a man in his fifties with acute or convalescent COVID-19. Sequences were obtained from peripheral blood. As DNA, the CDR3 is TGTGCCTCAGCCCGGGACAGGCCCTATGGCTACACCTTC. It translates to CASARDRPYGYTF. The whole variable domain, remainder taken from reference TRBV30 and TRBJ1-2, is SQTIHQWPATLVQPVGSPLSLECTVEGTSNPNLYWYRQAAGRGLQLLFYSVGIGQISSEVPQNLSASRPQDRQFILSSKKLLLSDSGFYLCASARDRPYGYTFGSGTRLTVV.